This T cell receptor (beta chain) was profiled in a study of CD8+ T cells in alopecia areata. Treatment here: oral pan-JAK inhibitor, 5-10 mg twice daily. Lesional scalp punch biopsies and peripheral blood came from alopecia areata patients. In each case, RNA was isolated and then reverse transcribed into cDNA as the sequencing template. TCRdb's table, derived via immunoSEQ multiplex PCR, lists solely in-frame clones and lacks some. The sample contains 150,000 to 200,000 clones, roughly 60% of which appear only once. Germline CDR1 is GTSNPN and CDR2 is SVGIG (reference sequence). V lost 3 bases to trimming and J lost 4 bases, with 16 bases between them. CDR3 length: 15 amino acids.

The chain links TRBV30 to TRBJ1-5; D may be TRBD1 (5 bases). This material consisted of CD4+ T cells sorted from blood, taken at week 24, from a patient treated with tofacitinib. The receptor was derived from a human donor with alopecia areata. Here the CDR3 reads CAWSHGTAPNQPQHF. CDR3 in DNA: TGTGCCTGGAGCCACGGGACGGCACCAAATCAGCCCCAGCATTTT.